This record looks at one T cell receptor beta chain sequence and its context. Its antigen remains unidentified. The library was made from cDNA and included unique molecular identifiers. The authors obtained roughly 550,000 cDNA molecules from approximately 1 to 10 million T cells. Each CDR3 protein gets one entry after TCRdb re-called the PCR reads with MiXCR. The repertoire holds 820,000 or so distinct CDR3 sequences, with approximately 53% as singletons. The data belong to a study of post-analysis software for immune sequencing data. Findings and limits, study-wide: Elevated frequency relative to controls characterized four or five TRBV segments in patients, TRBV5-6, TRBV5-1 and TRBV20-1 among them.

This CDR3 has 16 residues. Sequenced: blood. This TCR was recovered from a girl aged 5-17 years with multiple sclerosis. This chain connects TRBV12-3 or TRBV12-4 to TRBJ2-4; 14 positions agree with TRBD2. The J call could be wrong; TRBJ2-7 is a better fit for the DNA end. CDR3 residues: CASSLGGLAGVYEQYF. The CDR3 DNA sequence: TGTGCCAGCAGTTTAGGGGGACTAGCGGGGGTCTACGAGCAGTACTTC.